Shown below are 24 T cell receptor beta chains from a single sample sequenced in a study of somatic mutations in cytotoxic T cells in rheumatoid arthritis. Profiled with immunoSEQ multiplex PCR; TCRdb holds only in-frame clones, not every one. The sample contains around 19,000 clones, around 80% of which appear only once. The sample taken for sequencing was CD8+ T cells sorted from blood. These receptors were obtained from an adult with rheumatoid arthritis.

The chain employs TRBV27 and TRBJ1-1; D is possibly TRBD1 (5 bases). The ends were cut back, 3 bases at V and 2 bases at J, with 7 bases in the middle. The CDR3 consists of 13 residues. Germline CDR1 MNHEY, CDR2 SMNVEV (reference sequence). The CDR3 is CASSLGPNTEAFF. As DNA, the CDR3 is TGTGCCAGCAGTTTGGGACCAAACACTGAAGCTTTCTTT.

This clone has more than one count but fewer than ten. The chain joins TRBV6-1 to TRBJ1-2; D uncertain. Per the germline V gene, CDR1 is MNHNS and CDR2 is SASEGT. CDR3 length: 13 residues. The V gene lost 1 base and the J gene lost 8 bases, with 11 bases spanning the gap. The CDR3 DNA follows: TGTGCCAGCAGTGAAGGGGAAACGAGCGGCTACACCTTC. Its protein is CASSEGETSGYTF.

The chain recombines TRBV7-9 with TRBJ1-1, with D possibly TRBD1 on 6 matching bases. Germline CDR1 is SEHNR and CDR2 is FQNEAQ (reference sequence). This CDR3 comprises 15 residues. Trimming shortened V by 3 bases and J by 4 bases, and 15 bases separated the two germline ends. The CDR3 here is CASSFLRGAGTEAFF. CDR3 in DNA: TGTGCCAGCAGCTTTCTCCGGGGGGCGGGCACTGAAGCTTTCTTT. The full variable domain, in which reference TRBV7-9 and TRBJ1-1 provide the parts outside the CDR3, is DTGVSQNPRHKITKRGQNVTFRCDPISEHNRLYWYRQTLGQGPEFLTYFQNEAQLEKSRLLSDRFSAERPKGSFSTLEIQRTEQGDSAMYLCASSFLRGAGTEAFFGQGTRLTVV.

In DNA, the CDR3 is TGTGCCAGCAGCTTACGGGAGAACTACTACGAGCAGTACTTC. Its translation: CASSLRENYYEQYF. The chain has TRBV7-2 and TRBJ2-7, with D tentatively TRBD2 (6 bases). Germline CDR1 SGHTA, CDR2 FQGNSA. Trimming pared 2 bases from V and 3 bases from J, leaving 11 bases between. This CDR3 region has 14 residues. The entire variable domain, with the rest obtained from reference TRBV7-2 and TRBJ2-7, is as follows: GAGVSQSPSNKVTEKGKDVELRCDPISGHTALYWYRQSLGQGLEFLIYFQGNSAPDKSGLPSDRFSAERTGGSVSTLTIQRTQQEDSAVYLCASSLRENYYEQYFGPGTRLTVT.

This CDR3 reads CSVGRGTGELFF. CDR3 nucleotide sequence: TGCAGCGTCGGAAGGGGCACCGGGGAGCTGTTTTTT. J is TRBJ2-2 and V is TRBV29-1, with D tentatively TRBD1 (5 bases). V lost 6 bases to trimming and J lost 4 bases, with 9 bases between them. In germline, CDR1 is SQVTM, CDR2 ANQGSEA. The CDR3 consists of 12 residues.

The chain recombines TRBV27 with TRBJ2-5; 7 bases line up with TRBD1. Germline trimming cut 0 bases from V and 1 base from J; bases unmatched to any gene: 5. Germline V CDR1 and CDR2: MNHEY, SMNVEV (reference sequence). The CDR3 is 16 amino acids. Here the CDR3 reads CASSLSSGTAQETQYF. Here the CDR3 DNA reads TGTGCCAGCAGTTTATCGTCCGGGACAGCCCAAGAGACCCAGTACTTC.

The chain recombines TRBV19 with TRBJ1-2; no firm D call. The germline CDR1 and CDR2 sequences are LNHDA and SQIVND (reference sequence). Trimming cost V 5 bases and J 4 bases, with 5 bases left between them. CDR3 length: 11 residues. Written as DNA, the CDR3 is TGTGCCAGTAGTTTTGGCTATGGCTACACCTTC. Its protein is CASSFGYGYTF.

This rearrangement joins TRBV5-8 to TRBJ1-2, with D perhaps matching TRBD1 (6 bases). Trimming took 10 bases from V and 6 from J, leaving 19 bases between them. From germline, CDR1 is SGHTS and CDR2 YDEGEE. The CDR3 has 13 amino acids. The CDR3 spells CAPWRDNPDGYTF. Here the CDR3 DNA reads TGTGCCCCCTGGAGGGACAATCCGGATGGCTACACCTTC.

The genes are TRBV5-6 and TRBJ1-2, with D possibly TRBD1 on 6 matching bases. This CDR3 is 15 amino acids long. Trimming took off 0 bases at V and 8 bases at J, with 17 bases between the two ends. From germline, CDR1 is SGHDT and CDR2 YYEEEE. The CDR3 DNA follows: TGTGCCAGCAGCTTGGAAGGCAGGGGATTCGAAGGCTACACCTTC. This sequence encodes CASSLEGRGFEGYTF.

The chain carries TRBV10-1 and TRBJ2-6, with D tentatively TRBD1 or TRBD2 (6 bases each). The CDR3 runs 20 residues. Germline-derived CDR1 and CDR2 are WNHNN and SYGVQD (reference sequence). Trimming left V 2 bases short and J 4 bases short, with 24 bases between. The DNA for the CDR3 is TGCGCCAGCAGTGAGGGAGGGGGGCAGGGGTTACGGGTAGGGGCCAACGTCCTGACTTTC. Protein: CASSEGGGQGLRVGANVLTF.

This chain joins TRBV6-6 and TRBJ1-1, with no clear D. Germline CDR1 is MNHNY and CDR2 is SVGAGI (reference sequence). V was pared by 6 bases and J by 3 bases, with 8 bases between. The CDR3 totals 12 residues. CDR3 coding DNA: TGTGCCAGCAGCTATACATACACTGAAGCTTTCTTT. This translates into CASSYTYTEAFF.

The genes are TRBV11-3 and TRBJ2-1, with D hard to call. The CDR3 totals 13 residues. The germline V gene has CDR1 SGHNT and CDR2 YENEEA. With 0 bases removed from V and 4 bases from J, the gap between germline ends came to 4 bases. For the CDR3, the DNA is TGTGCCAGCAGCTTAGACCTGTACAATGAGCAGTTCTTC. Encoded protein: CASSLDLYNEQFF.

This clone was detected once. The CDR3 loop is CASSVVGADTQYF. The CDR3 nucleotides are TGTGCCAGCAGCGTAGTGGGGGCAGATACGCAGTATTTT. The V gene is TRBV9, the J gene TRBJ2-3, with D tentatively TRBD1 or TRBD2 (5 bases each). Germline values: CDR1 SGDLS, CDR2 YYNGEE. CDR3 size: 13 residues. The germline V and J ends were trimmed by 0 bases and 4 bases, with 6 bases remaining between them.

The chain is built from TRBV6-5 and TRBJ1-2; unclear D gene. Germline V lookup: CDR1 MNHEY, CDR2 SVGAGI. V was cut by 6 bases and J by 7 bases, with 12 bases left in between. The CDR3 runs to 12 residues. The CDR3 here is CASRMDYTGYTF. The CDR3 nucleotides read TGTGCCAGCAGGATGGACTATACTGGCTACACCTTC.

The rearrangement uses TRBV5-6 and TRBJ2-2; D call uncertain. Germline V lookup: CDR1 SGHDT, CDR2 YYEEEE. V shed 4 bases and J shed 7 bases, with 14 bases lying between them. The CDR3 loop spans 14 amino acids. The CDR3 sequence is CASSVPADDGELFF. The CDR3 DNA is TGTGCCAGCAGCGTGCCGGCCGATGACGGGGAGCTGTTTTTT.

This chain joins TRBV28 and TRBJ2-1, with D perhaps TRBD1 or TRBD2 (5 bases each). The V end was cut by 2 bases, the J end by 6 bases, with 29 bases between. The CDR3 runs to 20 residues. Germline V CDR1 and CDR2: MDHEN, SYDVKM. CDR3 region: CASSLRSPSGTWERGNEQFF. CDR3 DNA: TGTGCCAGCAGTTTAAGGTCCCCATCCGGGACCTGGGAGAGAGGCAATGAGCAGTTCTTC.

The chain links TRBV19 to TRBJ1-2, with D uncertain. Germline loops: CDR1 LNHDA, CDR2 SQIVND (reference sequence). The CDR3 extends over 10 amino acids. V gave up 9 bases and J gave up 8 bases, with 10 bases separating them. In nucleotides, the CDR3 is TGTGCCAGCAGATTGACCGGCTACACCTTC. It codes for CASRLTGYTF.

The chain is built from TRBV7-9 and TRBJ2-7; D call uncertain. The ends were cut back, 1 base at V and 6 bases at J, with 10 bases in the middle. Germline CDR1 reads SEHNR; CDR2 reads FQNEAQ (reference sequence). CDR3 size: 13 residues. The CDR3 bases are TGTGCCAGCAGCTTAGGGGGAAGTGGCGAGCAGTACTTC. Protein product: CASSLGGSGEQYF.

The chain combines TRBV4-2 with TRBJ2-3; 8 nucleotides line up with TRBD1. Germline CDR1 and CDR2: LGHNA and YNFKEQ. There are 17 residues in the CDR3. The V gene end was trimmed by 0 bases and the J gene end by 5 bases; junction bases not matched to a gene: 10. The CDR3 nucleotides read TGTGCCAGCAGCCAAGATAGTGCGGCAGGGGGCGTAGATACGCAGTATTTT. It specifies CASSQDSAAGGVDTQYF.

This clone was seen only once. This chain links TRBV7-2 with TRBJ2-1, with D perhaps being TRBD1 or TRBD2 (6 bases each). V lost 1 base to trimming and J lost 2 bases, with 15 bases between them. The CDR3 loop spans 17 amino acids. In germline, CDR1 is SGHTA, CDR2 FQGNSA. The CDR3 nucleotides are TGTGCCAGCAGCTTAGAGGGGCAGGAGGGGGCCTACAATGAGCAGTTCTTC. Residues: CASSLEGQEGAYNEQFF. Using reference TRBV7-2 and TRBJ2-1 for the parts outside the CDR3, the full variable domain is GAGVSQSPSNKVTEKGKDVELRCDPISGHTALYWYRQSLGQGLEFLIYFQGNSAPDKSGLPSDRFSAERTGGSVSTLTIQRTQQEDSAVYLCASSLEGQEGAYNEQFFGPGTRLTVL.

To note about this clone: Different DNA sequences within this sample yield the same CDR3. This sequence joins TRBV2 and TRBJ1-1; D gene ambiguous. V was trimmed by 7 bases and J by 3 bases, leaving 6 bases between them. Germline CDR1 is SNHLY and CDR2 is FYNNEI. The CDR3 is 11 residues long. The CDR3 is CASMRDTEAFF. CDR3 in DNA: TGTGCCAGCATGAGGGACACTGAAGCTTTCTTT.

The genes are TRBV14 and TRBJ2-7; D is perhaps TRBD1 (6 bases). Germline loops: CDR1 SGHDN, CDR2 FVKESK. Trimming pared 4 bases from V and 1 base from J, leaving 14 bases between. The CDR3 consists of 15 residues. The CDR3 region is CASSLGTLPSYEQYF. CDR3 DNA: TGTGCCAGCAGCCTCGGGACACTTCCTTCCTACGAGCAGTACTTC.

This chain connects TRBV6-1 to TRBJ2-7, with D uncertain. CDR1 is MNHNS, CDR2 SASEGT, per germline. Trimming took 3 bases from V and 1 from J, leaving 19 bases between them. This CDR3 is built from 17 residues. Here the CDR3 DNA reads TGTGCCAGCAGTGAGAATAGGGTAAGGGAATATTCCTACGAGCAGTACTTC. Its protein product is CASSENRVREYSYEQYF.

This chain joins TRBV19 and TRBJ2-1; no definite D call. There are 11 residues in the CDR3. V lost 4 bases to trimming and J lost 12 bases, with 10 bases between them. Per germline, CDR1 LNHDA and CDR2 SQIVND (reference sequence). CDR3 residues: CASSTSWGQFF. The CDR3 DNA reads TGTGCCAGTAGTACCTCCTGGGGGCAGTTCTTC. Using reference TRBV19 and TRBJ2-1 for the parts outside the CDR3, the full variable domain is DGGITQSPKYLFRKEGQNVTLSCEQNLNHDAMYWYRQDPGQGLRLIYYSQIVNDFQKGDIAEGYSVSREKKESFPLTVTSAQKNPTAFYLCASSTSWGQFFGPGTRLTVL.